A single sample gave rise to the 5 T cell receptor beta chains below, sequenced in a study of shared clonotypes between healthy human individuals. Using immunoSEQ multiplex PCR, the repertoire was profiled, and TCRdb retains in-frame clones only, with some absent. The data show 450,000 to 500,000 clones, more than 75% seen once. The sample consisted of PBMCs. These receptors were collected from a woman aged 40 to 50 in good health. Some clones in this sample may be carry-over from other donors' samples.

The CDR3 protein is CASSLPGLAVRETQYF. The CDR3 bases are TGTGCCAGCAGCCTACCGGGACTAGCGGTACGAGAGACCCAGTACTTC. The rearrangement links TRBV28 to TRBJ2-5; TRBD2 matches 11 bases. The CDR3 runs 16 residues. From germline, CDR1 is MDHEN and CDR2 SYDVKM. Germline trimming cut 6 bases from V and 4 bases from J; bases unmatched to any gene: 10.

As DNA, the CDR3 is TGTGCCAGCAGCTTCGGGACCTCTGGGGCCAACGTCCTGACTTTC. Translating it yields CASSFGTSGANVLTF. The chain employs TRBV7-3 and TRBJ2-6; D assignment may be TRBD1 or TRBD2 (5 bases each). V was shortened by 3 bases and J by 0 bases, with 6 bases between the two germline ends. The CDR3 loop spans 15 amino acids. Germline CDR1 reads SGHTA; CDR2 reads FQGTGA.

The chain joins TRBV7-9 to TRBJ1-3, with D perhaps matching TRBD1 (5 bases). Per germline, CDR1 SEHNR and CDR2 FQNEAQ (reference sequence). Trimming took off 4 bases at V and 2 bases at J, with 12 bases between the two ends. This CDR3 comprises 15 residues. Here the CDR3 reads CASSSDSTTGNTIYF. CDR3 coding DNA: TGTGCCAGCAGCTCAGACAGTACCACTGGAAACACCATATATTTT.

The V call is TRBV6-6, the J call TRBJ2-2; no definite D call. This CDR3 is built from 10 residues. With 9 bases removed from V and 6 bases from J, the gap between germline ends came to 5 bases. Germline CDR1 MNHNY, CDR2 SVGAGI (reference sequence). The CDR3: CARVSGELFF. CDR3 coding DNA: TGTGCCAGGGTATCCGGGGAGCTGTTTTTT.

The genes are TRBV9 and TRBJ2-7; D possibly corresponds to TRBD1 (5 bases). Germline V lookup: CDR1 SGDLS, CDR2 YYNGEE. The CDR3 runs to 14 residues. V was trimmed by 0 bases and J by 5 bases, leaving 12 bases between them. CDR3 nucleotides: TGTGCCAGCAGCGTAGGTAATGTGGGGCACGAGCAGTACTTC. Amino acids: CASSVGNVGHEQYF.